Listed below are T cell receptor beta chains from one sample, sequenced in a study of identical twins. TCRdb fed the 5' RACE reads into MiXCR, producing one record per CDR3 protein. Of some 790,000 distinct CDR3 sequences listed, 15% to 20% are singletons. These data were also reused for a study on T cells expressing NK-cell markers.

The sample consisted of PBMCs. The receptors originated from a woman between 18 and 30 years old in good health. The CDR3 runs from the conserved cysteine through the conserved F or W. Fields, in order: clone size, V gene, D gene, J gene, CDR3 protein, CDR3 DNA. The D gene is left open where the match is weak. Not every row has a clone size; where given, it reads once, few, many or a size class.

clone size: NA
V gene: TRBV7-8
D gene: NA
J gene: TRBJ2-2
CDR3 protein: CASSLASGANTGELFF
CDR3 DNA: TGTGCCAGCAGCTTAGCGTCCGGAGCGAACACCGGGGAGCTGTTTTTT

clone size: NA
V gene: TRBV19
D gene: TRBD2
J gene: TRBJ2-3
CDR3 protein: CASTAKGWTSGSSTDTQYF
CDR3 DNA: TGTGCCAGTACCGCCAAAGGGTGGACTAGCGGTTCTAGCACAGATACGCAGTATTTT

clone size: NA
V gene: TRBV20-1
D gene: TRBD2
J gene: TRBJ2-1
CDR3 protein: CSAPKAGGRGEQFF
CDR3 DNA: TGCAGTGCTCCGAAGGCGGGAGGCCGTGGTGAGCAGTTCTTC

clone size: few
V gene: TRBV25-1
D gene: TRBD2
J gene: TRBJ2-1
CDR3 protein: CASSVELADNEQFF
CDR3 DNA: TGTGCCAGCAGTGTTGAACTAGCGGACAATGAGCAGTTCTTC

clone size: NA
V gene: TRBV7-9
D gene: TRBD2
J gene: TRBJ2-2
CDR3 protein: CASSPREGPDTGELFF
CDR3 DNA: TGTGCCAGCAGCCCACGGGAGGGCCCTGACACCGGGGAGCTGTTTTTT

clone size: many
V gene: TRBV12-3/TRBV12-4
D gene: TRBD2
J gene: TRBJ2-7
CDR3 protein: CASSLTSGPYEQYF
CDR3 DNA: TGTGCCAGCAGTTTGACTAGCGGACCCTACGAGCAGTACTTC

clone size: few
V gene: TRBV7-9
D gene: TRBD1
J gene: TRBJ2-1
CDR3 protein: CASSLGTGGSNEQFF
CDR3 DNA: TGTGCCAGCAGCCTAGGGACAGGGGGCTCGAATGAGCAGTTCTTC

clone size: few
V gene: TRBV12-3/TRBV12-4
D gene: TRBD2
J gene: TRBJ2-6
CDR3 protein: CASTGGTGANVLTF
CDR3 DNA: TGTGCCAGTACGGGGGGGACTGGGGCCAACGTCCTGACTTTC

clone size: NA
V gene: TRBV27
D gene: NA
J gene: TRBJ2-7
CDR3 protein: CASSLSATTYEQYF
CDR3 DNA: TGTGCCAGCAGTTTATCGGCGACTACCTACGAGCAGTACTTC

clone size: few
V gene: TRBV3-1
D gene: NA
J gene: TRBJ2-1
CDR3 protein: CASSQDKALDEQFF
CDR3 DNA: TGTGCCAGCAGCCAAGATAAGGCTCTCGATGAGCAGTTCTTC

clone size: NA
V gene: TRBV3-1
D gene: TRBD2
J gene: TRBJ2-7
CDR3 protein: CASSLGGESYEQYF
CDR3 DNA: TGTGCCAGCAGCCTGGGGGGGGAGTCCTACGAGCAGTACTTC

clone size: NA
V gene: TRBV5-5
D gene: NA
J gene: TRBJ2-7
CDR3 protein: CASSLEGRDYEQYF
CDR3 DNA: TGTGCCAGCAGCTTGGAGGGCAGGGACTACGAGCAGTACTTC

clone size: NA
V gene: TRBV5-1
D gene: TRBD1
J gene: TRBJ1-4
CDR3 protein: CASSLGVTGGAANEKLFF
CDR3 DNA: TGCGCCAGCAGCTTGGGCGTGACAGGGGGCGCCGCTAATGAAAAACTGTTTTTT

clone size: NA
V gene: TRBV20-1
D gene: NA
J gene: TRBJ2-1
CDR3 protein: CSPLGDSYNEQFF
CDR3 DNA: TGCAGTCCGCTGGGAGACTCCTACAATGAGCAGTTCTTC

clone size: few
V gene: TRBV6-5
D gene: NA
J gene: TRBJ2-1
CDR3 protein: CASSYSPGPWDNEQFF
CDR3 DNA: TGTGCCAGCAGTTACTCGCCTGGGCCATGGGACAATGAGCAGTTCTTC

clone size: NA
V gene: TRBV20-1
D gene: NA
J gene: TRBJ2-1
CDR3 protein: CSARGYSYNEQFF
CDR3 DNA: TGCAGTGCTAGGGGTTACTCCTACAATGAGCAGTTCTTC

clone size: NA
V gene: TRBV11-2
D gene: TRBD2
J gene: TRBJ2-1
CDR3 protein: CASSLTAGAGNEQFF
CDR3 DNA: TGTGCCAGCAGCTTAACTGCGGGAGCAGGTAATGAGCAGTTCTTC

clone size: NA
V gene: TRBV5-5
D gene: NA
J gene: TRBJ1-6
CDR3 protein: CASSPWTASPLHF
CDR3 DNA: TGTGCCAGCAGCCCATGGACTGCTTCACCCCTCCACTTT

clone size: NA
V gene: TRBV7-9
D gene: NA
J gene: TRBJ1-2
CDR3 protein: CARGTGPGYTF
CDR3 DNA: TGTGCCAGGGGAACCGGTCCCGGCTACACCTTC

clone size: NA
V gene: TRBV28
D gene: NA
J gene: TRBJ2-7
CDR3 protein: CASSPLGREGYEQYF
CDR3 DNA: TGTGCCAGCAGTCCCTTAGGTAGAGAAGGGTACGAGCAGTACTTC

clone size: NA
V gene: TRBV27
D gene: TRBD1
J gene: TRBJ2-7
CDR3 protein: CASSLLGTGSSEQYF
CDR3 DNA: TGTGCCAGCAGCCTCCTCGGGACAGGGAGTTCCGAGCAGTACTTC

clone size: NA
V gene: TRBV15
D gene: NA
J gene: TRBJ2-1
CDR3 protein: CATSRKQGTRPNEQFF
CDR3 DNA: TGTGCCACCAGCAGGAAACAGGGGACTAGACCTAATGAGCAGTTCTTC

clone size: NA
V gene: TRBV15
D gene: NA
J gene: TRBJ2-7
CDR3 protein: CATSSRDEQYF
CDR3 DNA: TGTGCCACCAGCAGCCGAGACGAGCAGTACTTC

clone size: few
V gene: TRBV29-1
D gene: NA
J gene: TRBJ1-1
CDR3 protein: CSVQYTGRRAEAFF
CDR3 DNA: TGCAGCGTTCAATATACAGGGCGACGCGCTGAAGCTTTCTTT

clone size: few
V gene: TRBV5-1
D gene: NA
J gene: TRBJ2-7
CDR3 protein: CASSLAGGQTYEQYF
CDR3 DNA: TGCGCCAGCAGCTTGGCCGGCGGGCAAACCTACGAGCAGTACTTC

clone size: few
V gene: TRBV18
D gene: TRBD1
J gene: TRBJ2-7
CDR3 protein: CASSPPSILAGGRYEQYF
CDR3 DNA: TGTGCCAGCTCACCACCGAGTATTCTGGCAGGGGGTCGCTACGAGCAGTACTTC

clone size: NA
V gene: TRBV20-1
D gene: NA
J gene: TRBJ2-3
CDR3 protein: CSASGGGYSTDTQYF
CDR3 DNA: TGCAGTGCTAGTGGGGGAGGATATAGCACAGATACGCAGTATTTT

clone size: few
V gene: TRBV20-1
D gene: NA
J gene: TRBJ1-1
CDR3 protein: CSASRQGGTEAFF
CDR3 DNA: TGCAGTGCTAGTAGGCAGGGAGGCACTGAAGCTTTCTTT

clone size: NA
V gene: TRBV12-3/TRBV12-4
D gene: NA
J gene: TRBJ2-3
CDR3 protein: CASRYQGYSTDTQYF
CDR3 DNA: TGTGCCAGCAGATATCAGGGTTATAGCACAGATACGCAGTATTTT

clone size: NA
V gene: TRBV29-1
D gene: NA
J gene: TRBJ2-1
CDR3 protein: CSGVVTALGEQFF
CDR3 DNA: TGCAGCGGGGTTGTGACCGCTCTCGGTGAGCAGTTCTTC

clone size: NA
V gene: TRBV4-3
D gene: TRBD2
J gene: TRBJ2-3
CDR3 protein: CASSQSGLATQYF
CDR3 DNA: TGCGCCAGCAGCCAGTCGGGACTAGCAACGCAGTATTTT

clone size: few
V gene: TRBV12-3/TRBV12-4
D gene: TRBD1
J gene: TRBJ2-7
CDR3 protein: CASRRDRGGEQYF
CDR3 DNA: TGTGCCAGCAGAAGGGACAGGGGAGGCGAGCAGTACTTC

clone size: few
V gene: TRBV27
D gene: NA
J gene: TRBJ2-3
CDR3 protein: CASSRISGTDTQYF
CDR3 DNA: TGTGCCAGCAGTCGAATATCCGGCACAGATACGCAGTATTTT

clone size: NA
V gene: TRBV2
D gene: NA
J gene: TRBJ1-2
CDR3 protein: CASTTDRTGKTPYGYTF
CDR3 DNA: TGTGCCAGCACTACCGACCGGACGGGCAAGACTCCTTATGGCTACACCTTC

clone size: few
V gene: TRBV20-1
D gene: NA
J gene: TRBJ2-2
CDR3 protein: CSARDTSLYTGELFF
CDR3 DNA: TGCAGTGCTAGAGATACTAGTCTTTACACCGGGGAGCTGTTTTTT

clone size: few
V gene: TRBV5-1
D gene: TRBD2
J gene: TRBJ2-7
CDR3 protein: CASSLVIAGTKEQYF
CDR3 DNA: TGCGCCAGCAGCTTGGTGATAGCGGGCACTAAGGAGCAGTACTTC

clone size: NA
V gene: TRBV5-1
D gene: TRBD1
J gene: TRBJ2-1
CDR3 protein: CASTPTGITYNEQFF
CDR3 DNA: TGCGCCAGCACCCCGACAGGGATTACCTACAATGAGCAGTTCTTC

clone size: few
V gene: TRBV7-2
D gene: NA
J gene: TRBJ2-5
CDR3 protein: CASSLFFNQETQYF
CDR3 DNA: TGTGCCAGCAGCTTATTCTTTAACCAAGAGACCCAGTACTTC

clone size: NA
V gene: TRBV5-6
D gene: TRBD2
J gene: TRBJ2-2
CDR3 protein: CASSLGLGSGALFF
CDR3 DNA: TGTGCCAGCAGCCTGGGGCTGGGCAGCGGGGCACTGTTTTTT

clone size: NA
V gene: TRBV9
D gene: NA
J gene: TRBJ1-6
CDR3 protein: CASRNRDSPLHF
CDR3 DNA: TGTGCCAGCAGGAACAGAGATTCACCCCTCCACTTT

clone size: few
V gene: TRBV20-1
D gene: NA
J gene: TRBJ1-6
CDR3 protein: CSARVASSSPLHF
CDR3 DNA: TGCAGTGCTAGAGTGGCCAGCAGTTCACCCCTCCACTTT

clone size: few
V gene: TRBV12-3/TRBV12-4
D gene: NA
J gene: TRBJ2-7
CDR3 protein: CASSPAGDPYEQYF
CDR3 DNA: TGTGCCAGCAGTCCGGCTGGGGACCCCTACGAGCAGTACTTC

clone size: NA
V gene: TRBV5-1
D gene: TRBD1
J gene: TRBJ2-1
CDR3 protein: CASSLLGQGPNEQFF
CDR3 DNA: TGCGCCAGCAGCTTGTTGGGACAGGGGCCCAATGAGCAGTTCTTC

clone size: few
V gene: TRBV10-3
D gene: TRBD2
J gene: TRBJ2-3
CDR3 protein: CAIGASGSREPIDTQYF
CDR3 DNA: TGTGCCATCGGGGCCAGTGGGTCGCGGGAGCCTATAGATACGCAGTATTTT

clone size: NA
V gene: TRBV9
D gene: NA
J gene: TRBJ2-1
CDR3 protein: CASSPVPLVNNEQFF
CDR3 DNA: TGTGCCAGCAGCCCCGTCCCACTAGTCAACAATGAGCAGTTCTTC

clone size: few
V gene: TRBV6-5
D gene: NA
J gene: TRBJ2-7
CDR3 protein: CATWWGEQYF
CDR3 DNA: TGTGCCACCTGGTGGGGCGAGCAGTACTTC